This paragraph covers one TCR beta chain sequence. The primer mix had 60 Vbeta and 13 Jbeta primers. Repertoires were generated with immunoSEQ multiplex PCR, while TCRdb's copy carries only in-frame clones and drops some. Altogether 130,000 or so clones are present, approximately 80% being singletons, with the ten largest covering around 1.5%. The data originate from a study of cytomegalovirus exposure and HLA in healthy donors. The CDR3 is made up of 14 amino acids. The germline CDR1 and CDR2 sequences are SGHRS and YFSETQ. V was trimmed by 2 bases and J by 8 bases, leaving 14 bases between them. Specimen: PBMCs. This receptor was obtained from a young woman in good health and CMV-seronegative. This chain links TRBV5-1 with TRBJ2-1; D might be TRBD1 (5 bases). The CDR3 loop reads CASSFPQGSDEQFF. The CDR3 DNA reads TGCGCCAGCAGCTTCCCCCAGGGATCTGATGAGCAGTTCTTC. The full variable domain, in which reference TRBV5-1 and TRBJ2-1 provide the parts outside the CDR3, is KAGVTQTPRYLIKTRGQQVTLSCSPISGHRSVSWYQQTPGQGLQFLFEYFSETQRNKGNFPGRFSGRQFSNSRSEMNVSTLELGDSALYLCASSFPQGSDEQFFGPGTRLTVL.